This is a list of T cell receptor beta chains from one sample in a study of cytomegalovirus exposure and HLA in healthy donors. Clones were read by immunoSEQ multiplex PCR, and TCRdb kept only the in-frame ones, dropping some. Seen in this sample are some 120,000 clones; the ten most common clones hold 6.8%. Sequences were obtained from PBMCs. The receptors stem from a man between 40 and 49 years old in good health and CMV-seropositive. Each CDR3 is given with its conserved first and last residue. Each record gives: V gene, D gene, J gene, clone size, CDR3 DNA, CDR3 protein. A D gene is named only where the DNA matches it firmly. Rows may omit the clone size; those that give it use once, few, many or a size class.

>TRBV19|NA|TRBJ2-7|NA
TGTGCCAGTAGTATTGGGTTCGTGGGACTCTACGAGCAGTACTTC
CASSIGFVGLYEQYF
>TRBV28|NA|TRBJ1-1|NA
TGTGCCAGCAGTTTTATGGGAGGACACACTGAAGCTTTCTTT
CASSFMGGHTEAFF
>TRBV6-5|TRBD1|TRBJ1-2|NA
TGTGCCAGCAGTTACTTTCCTGGGACAGGGAATGGCTACACCTTC
CASSYFPGTGNGYTF
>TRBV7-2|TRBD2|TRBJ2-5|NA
TGTGCCAGCAGCAAGGTCGGGACTAGCGGGAGTCGGGAGACCCAGTACTTC
CASSKVGTSGSRETQYF
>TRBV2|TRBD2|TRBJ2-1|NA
TGTGCCAGCAGATCGGGGACTAGCGGGGACGCCAATGAGCAGTTCTTC
CASRSGTSGDANEQFF
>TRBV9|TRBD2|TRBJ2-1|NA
TGTGCCAGCAGCGTAACGATGACTAGCGGCTACAATGAGCAGTTCTTC
CASSVTMTSGYNEQFF
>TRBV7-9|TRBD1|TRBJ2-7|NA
TGTGCCAGCAGCTTCCGGGACAGAGTTTTTTCAACCTCCTACGAGCAGTACTTC
CASSFRDRVFSTSYEQYF
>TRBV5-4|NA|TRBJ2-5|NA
TGTGCCAGCAGCCCAGTTAGGGGCCAAGAGACCCAGTACTTC
CASSPVRGQETQYF
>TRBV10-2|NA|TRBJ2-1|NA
TGCGCCAGCAGCCGGGGGATCAATGAGCAGTTCTTC
CASSRGINEQFF
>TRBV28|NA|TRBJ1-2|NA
TGTGCCAGCAGTTTGGTACAGGACTATGGCTACACCTTC
CASSLVQDYGYTF
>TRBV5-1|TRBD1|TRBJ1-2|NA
TGCGCCAGCAGCGATTCGACAGGGGGCATCTATGGCTACACCTTC
CASSDSTGGIYGYTF
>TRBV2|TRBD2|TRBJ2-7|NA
TGTGCCAGCAGTTTCGACCCCTTACTAGCGGGAGCGAGAACCTACGAGCAGTACTTC
CASSFDPLLAGARTYEQYF
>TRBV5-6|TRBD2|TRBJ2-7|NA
TGTGCCAGCAGCCCGGGACTACCCTACGAGCAGTACTTC
CASSPGLPYEQYF
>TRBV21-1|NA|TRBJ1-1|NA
TGTGCCAGCAGCAAATTGTCTGGGGGCGCAAGCACTGAAGCTTTCTTT
CASSKLSGGASTEAFF
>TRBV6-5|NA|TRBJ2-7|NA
TGTGCCAGCAGCCGAGTCGGACAGAGCATCTACGAGCAGTACTTC
CASSRVGQSIYEQYF
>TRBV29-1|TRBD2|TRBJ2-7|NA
TGCAGCGTGGCTCCGGGGTGGGAGGGCCGCTACGAGCAGTACTTC
CSVAPGWEGRYEQYF
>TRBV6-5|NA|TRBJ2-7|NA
TGTGCCAGTTCCTCTGGGGCTACAACCTACGAGCAGTACTTC
CASSSGATTYEQYF
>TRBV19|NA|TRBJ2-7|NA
TGTGCCAGTAGTATTGGCGGGAACCTCGGGGAGCAGTACTTC
CASSIGGNLGEQYF
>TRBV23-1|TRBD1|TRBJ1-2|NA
TGCGCCAGCAGTCAACCTAGGACAGGGGACAACTATGGCTACACCTTC
CASSQPRTGDNYGYTF
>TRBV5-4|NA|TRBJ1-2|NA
TGTGCCAGCAGCTTGAGCGAACAAACCTATGGCTACACCTTC
CASSLSEQTYGYTF
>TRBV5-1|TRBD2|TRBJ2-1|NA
TGCGCCAGCAGCCCGCTAGCGGGAGGGGATGAGCAGTTCTTC
CASSPLAGGDEQFF
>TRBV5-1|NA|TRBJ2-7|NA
TGCGCCAGCAGCTTCGGCGGAGAGAGACGGACCTACGAGCAGTACTTC
CASSFGGERRTYEQYF
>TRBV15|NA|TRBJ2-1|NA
TGTGCCACCAGCAGACCAGGGTTCCATGAGCAGTTCTTC
CATSRPGFHEQFF
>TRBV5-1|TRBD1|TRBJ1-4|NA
TGCGCCAGCAGCTTGACAGGGGATGAAAAACTGTTTTTT
CASSLTGDEKLFF
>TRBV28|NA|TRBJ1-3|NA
TGTGCCAGCAGGGTACCTCAAGCGGGGGGCGCTGGAAACACCATATATTTT
CASRVPQAGGAGNTIYF
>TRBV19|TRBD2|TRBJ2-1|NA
TGTGCCAGTAGTAAGACTAGCGGGACCTACAATGAGCAGTTCTTC
CASSKTSGTYNEQFF
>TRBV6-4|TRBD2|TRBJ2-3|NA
TGTGCCAGGCGGATTATAGCGGGAGCATTGAATGTGGGTGAGGATACGCAGTATTTT
CARRIIAGALNVGEDTQYF
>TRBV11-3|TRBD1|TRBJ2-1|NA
TGTGCCAGCAGCTTAGACCAGGGGGCTAACAATGAGCAGTTCTTC
CASSLDQGANNEQFF
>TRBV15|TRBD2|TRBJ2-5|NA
TGTGCCACCAGCAGAGATCGCGGGAGTCTGGAGACCCAGTACTTC
CATSRDRGSLETQYF
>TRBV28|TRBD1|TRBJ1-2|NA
TGTGCCAGCAGCGCCCAAGGACAGGCGACCATCTATGGCTACACCTTC
CASSAQGQATIYGYTF
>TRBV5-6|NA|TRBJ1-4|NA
TGTGCCAGCAGCTTACAGGGTTATGAAAACCTGTTTTTT
CASSLQGYENLFF
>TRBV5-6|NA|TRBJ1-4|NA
TGTGCCAGCAGCCCCGAACAGGCAACTAATGAAAAACTGTTTTTT
CASSPEQATNEKLFF
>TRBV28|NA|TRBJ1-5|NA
TGTGCCAGCATGCCTCCATCGGGGTACAGTTATAAAGTGAGCAATCAGCCCCAGCATTTT
CASMPPSGYSYKVSNQPQHF
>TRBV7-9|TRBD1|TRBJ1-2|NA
TGTGCCAGCAGCTTAGCGCGGGCCGGGACAGGGAGGGATGGCGGCTACACCTTC
CASSLARAGTGRDGGYTF
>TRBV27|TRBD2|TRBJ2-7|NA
TGTGCCAGCAGTTCGTTGATGCCTAGCGGGCCGTACGAGCAGTACTTC
CASSSLMPSGPYEQYF
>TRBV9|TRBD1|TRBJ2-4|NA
TGTGCCAGCAGCGCCGGGACAGGGAAAAACATTCAGTACTTC
CASSAGTGKNIQYF
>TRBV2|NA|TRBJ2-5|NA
TGTGCCAGCACCCTAGTGGGGGCGCAAGAGACCCAGTACTTC
CASTLVGAQETQYF
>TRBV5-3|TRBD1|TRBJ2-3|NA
TGTGCCAGAAGCGACAGAGGACAGGGAGCCCCAGATACGCAGTATTTT
CARSDRGQGAPDTQYF
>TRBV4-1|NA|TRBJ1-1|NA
TGCGCCAGCAGCCAAAAAACCCAGGCCACTGAAGCTTTCTTT
CASSQKTQATEAFF
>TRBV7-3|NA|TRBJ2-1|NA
TGTGCCAGCAGCCTGGGACTTTACAATGAGCAGTTCTTC
CASSLGLYNEQFF
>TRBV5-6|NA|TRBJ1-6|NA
TGTGCCAGCAGTAGGCGGGGGCTCATTCATTCACCCCTCCACTTT
CASSRRGLIHSPLHF
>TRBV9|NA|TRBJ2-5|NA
TGTGCCAGCAGCGTAGTGCCAGGGCCTCAAGAGACCCAGTACTTC
CASSVVPGPQETQYF
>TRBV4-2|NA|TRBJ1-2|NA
TGTGCCAGCAGCCAAGACCGGGGATACGCCTACGGCTACACCTTC
CASSQDRGYAYGYTF
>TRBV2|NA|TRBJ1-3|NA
TGTGCCAGCAGAGAAGCGGGCTCCGGAAACACCATATATTTT
CASREAGSGNTIYF
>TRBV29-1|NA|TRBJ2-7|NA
TGCAGCGTTGAAGACGGACAGAGCTCCTACGAGCAGTACTTC
CSVEDGQSSYEQYF
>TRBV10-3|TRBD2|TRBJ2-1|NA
TGTGCCATCCGAGCGGGAGAAGGTAATGAGCAGTTCTTC
CAIRAGEGNEQFF
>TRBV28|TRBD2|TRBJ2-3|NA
TGTGCCAGCAGTGTAGCGGGAGGACTTGAAGATACGCAGTATTTT
CASSVAGGLEDTQYF
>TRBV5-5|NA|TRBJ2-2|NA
TGTGCCAGCAGCCCCCCTAGCACCGGGGAGCTGTTTTTT
CASSPPSTGELFF
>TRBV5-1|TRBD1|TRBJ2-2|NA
TGCGCCAGCAGCTTGGCCCAGGGGGCCGGGGAGCTGTTTTTT
CASSLAQGAGELFF
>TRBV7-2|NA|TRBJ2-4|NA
TGTGCCAGCAGCCGAGGGACACTCGAAAACATTCAGTACTTC
CASSRGTLENIQYF
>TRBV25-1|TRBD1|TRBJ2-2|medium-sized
TGTGCCAGCAGTGGGGACAGGGACACCGGGGAGCTGTTTTTT
CASSGDRDTGELFF
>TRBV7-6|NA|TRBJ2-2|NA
TGTGCCAGTACAGAGAACACCGGGGAGCTGTTTTTT
CASTENTGELFF
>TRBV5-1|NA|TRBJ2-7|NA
TGCGCCAGCAGCTTGGATTTTTCGTCTTACGAGCAGTACTTC
CASSLDFSSYEQYF